This passage covers 7 T cell receptor beta chains from one sample sequenced in a study of cytomegalovirus exposure and HLA in healthy donors. PCR used 60 Vbeta primers and 13 Jbeta primers. Produced via immunoSEQ multiplex PCR; TCRdb's table is partial and in-frame only. This table has approximately 300,000 clones, roughly four fifths appearing once. The specimen was PBMCs. The receptor source for this set is a woman aged 40 to 49 in good health and CMV-seropositive.

The chain has TRBV28 and TRBJ1-1; D might be TRBD1 (5 bases). Germline V gene data show CDR1 as MDHEN and CDR2 as SYDVKM. The V end was cut by 2 bases, the J end by 4 bases, with 17 bases between. The CDR3 runs to 16 residues. CDR3: CASSLLARVMGTEAFF. Here the CDR3 DNA reads TGTGCCAGCAGTTTACTGGCCAGGGTGATGGGCACTGAAGCTTTCTTT.

J is TRBJ2-5 and V is TRBV7-2; the match to TRBD2 covers 8 bases. The V segment lost 3 bases and the J segment 11 bases; nucleotides outside the gene matches: 8. The CDR3 consists of 13 residues. CDR1 and CDR2 from the germline V gene are SGHTA and FQGNSA. CDR3 coding DNA: TGTGCCAGCAGCTTGGGACTAGAGGGTTGGCAGTACTTC. Amino acid sequence: CASSLGLEGWQYF.

J is TRBJ2-7 and V is TRBV28; 8 nucleotides line up with TRBD1. CDR1 MDHEN and CDR2 SYDVKM come from the germline V gene. The CDR3 contains 15 residues. The V gene end was trimmed by 3 bases and the J gene end by 3 bases; junction bases not matched to a gene: 7. CDR3 region: CASSFHGQGSYEQYF. Written as DNA, the CDR3 is TGTGCCAGCAGTTTCCATGGACAGGGAAGCTACGAGCAGTACTTC.

The chain employs TRBV5-4 and TRBJ1-1; D is possibly TRBD1 (5 bases). This CDR3 has 14 amino acids. The germline V gene has CDR1 SGHNT and CDR2 YYREEE (reference sequence). Trimming pared 4 bases from V and 8 bases from J, leaving 18 bases between. DNA of the CDR3: TGTGCCAGCAGCCCGTGGGGGGGAGAACCCGAAGCTTTCTTT. Translated, it gives CASSPWGGEPEAFF.

This chain connects TRBV19 to TRBJ1-4, with 7 bases identical to TRBD1. The germline CDR1 and CDR2 sequences are LNHDA and SQIVND (reference sequence). With V trimmed by 7 bases and J by 6 bases, 8 bases remained unmatched. This CDR3 spans 14 amino acids. CDR3 loop: CASTRGTADEKLFF. The CDR3 DNA sequence: TGTGCCAGTACTCGGGGGACAGCGGATGAAAAACTGTTTTTT.

The chain recombines TRBV5-1 with TRBJ1-1, with D perhaps TRBD1 (5 bases). This CDR3 is 13 amino acids long. CDR1 and CDR2 from the germline V gene are SGHRS and YFSETQ. V lost 1 base to trimming and J lost 6 bases, with 10 bases between them. CDR3 in DNA: TGCGCCAGCAGCTTGAGCGGGGGGTCTGAAGCTTTCTTT. The encoded protein is CASSLSGGSEAFF.

CDR3 amino acids: CASSVVGGAKNIQYF. In DNA, the CDR3 is TGTGCCAGCAGCGTAGTCGGGGGGGCCAAAAACATTCAGTACTTC. The gene calls are TRBV9 and TRBJ2-4; TRBD2 agrees at 7 bases. Losses at the gene ends were 0 bases for V and 1 base for J; bases not matched to a gene: 1. The CDR3 sequence is 15 residues long. From germline, CDR1 is SGDLS and CDR2 YYNGEE.